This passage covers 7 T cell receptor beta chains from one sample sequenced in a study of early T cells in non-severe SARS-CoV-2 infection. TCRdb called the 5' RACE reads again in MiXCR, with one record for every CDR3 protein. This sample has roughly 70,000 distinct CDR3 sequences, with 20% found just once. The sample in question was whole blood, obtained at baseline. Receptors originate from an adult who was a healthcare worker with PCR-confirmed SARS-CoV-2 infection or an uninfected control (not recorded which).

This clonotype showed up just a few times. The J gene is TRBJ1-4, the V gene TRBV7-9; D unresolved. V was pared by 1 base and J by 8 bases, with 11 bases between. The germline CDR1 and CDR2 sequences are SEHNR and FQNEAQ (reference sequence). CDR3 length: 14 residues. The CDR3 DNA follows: TGTGCCAGCAGCTTAGGAGAGTTGTCGGAAAAACTGTTTTTT. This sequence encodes CASSLGELSEKLFF.

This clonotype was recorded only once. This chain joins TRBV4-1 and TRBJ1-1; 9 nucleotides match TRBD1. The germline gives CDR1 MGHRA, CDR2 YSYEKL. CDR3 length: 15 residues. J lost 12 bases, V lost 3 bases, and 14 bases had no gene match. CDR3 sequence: CASSQVDGTGYETFF. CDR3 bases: TGCGCCAGCAGCCAGGTGGACGGGACAGGGTACGAAACTTTCTTT.

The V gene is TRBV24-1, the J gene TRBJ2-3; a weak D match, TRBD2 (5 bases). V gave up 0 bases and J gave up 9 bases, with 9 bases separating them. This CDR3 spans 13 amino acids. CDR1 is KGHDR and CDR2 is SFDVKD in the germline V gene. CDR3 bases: TGTGCCACCAGTGATTTGGAGGAGGAAACGCAGTATTTT. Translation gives CATSDLEEETQYF.

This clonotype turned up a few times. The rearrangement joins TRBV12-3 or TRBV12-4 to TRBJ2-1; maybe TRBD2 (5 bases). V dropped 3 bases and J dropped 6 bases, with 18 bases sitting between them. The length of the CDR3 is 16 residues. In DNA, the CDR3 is TGTGCCAGCAGTTTCGGGGTCCCAGCTACCGGCAATGAGCAGTTCTTC. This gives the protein CASSFGVPATGNEQFF.

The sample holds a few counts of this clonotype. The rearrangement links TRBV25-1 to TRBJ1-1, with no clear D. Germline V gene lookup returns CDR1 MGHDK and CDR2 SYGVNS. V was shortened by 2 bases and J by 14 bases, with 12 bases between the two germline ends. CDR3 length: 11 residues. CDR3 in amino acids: CASSEMRSIFF. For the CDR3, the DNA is TGTGCCAGCAGTGAAATGAGGTCAATCTTCTTT.

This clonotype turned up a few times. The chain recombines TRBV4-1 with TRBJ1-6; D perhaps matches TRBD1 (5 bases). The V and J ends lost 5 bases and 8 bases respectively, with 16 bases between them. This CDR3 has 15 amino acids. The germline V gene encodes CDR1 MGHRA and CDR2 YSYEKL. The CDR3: CASSFQQRGDSPLHF. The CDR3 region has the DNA TGCGCCAGCAGCTTCCAACAGCGGGGGGATTCACCCCTCCACTTT.

CDR3 sequence reads: CASSAKTAGTDTQYF. The DNA of the CDR3 is TGCGCCAGCAGCGCAAAGACAGCGGGGACAGATACGCAGTATTTT. The V call is TRBV5-1, the J call TRBJ2-3, with 7 nucleotides matching TRBD2. Trimming took 4 bases from V and 3 from J; bases not matched to a gene: 8. The CDR3 is 15 residues long. Germline V gene lookup returns CDR1 SGHRS and CDR2 YFSETQ.